This TCR beta chain is from a study of early T cells in non-severe SARS-CoV-2 infection. A single record per CDR3 protein comes from TCRdb applying MiXCR to the 5' RACE reads. The data show around 70,000 distinct CDR3 sequences, around 8.7% seen once. This CDR3 has 13 residues. CDR1 and CDR2 (germline): SQVTM, ANQGSEA. The V gene lost 4 bases and the J gene lost 4 bases, with 8 bases spanning the gap. This clonotype originated in an adult who was a healthcare worker with PCR-confirmed SARS-CoV-2 infection or an uninfected control (not recorded which). The chain couples TRBV29-1 to TRBJ2-6; D unresolved. Sequencing was carried out using whole blood. In nucleotides, the CDR3 is TGCAGCGTTGTTGAGTCAGGGGCCAACGTCCTGACTTTC. Protein product: CSVVESGANVLTF.